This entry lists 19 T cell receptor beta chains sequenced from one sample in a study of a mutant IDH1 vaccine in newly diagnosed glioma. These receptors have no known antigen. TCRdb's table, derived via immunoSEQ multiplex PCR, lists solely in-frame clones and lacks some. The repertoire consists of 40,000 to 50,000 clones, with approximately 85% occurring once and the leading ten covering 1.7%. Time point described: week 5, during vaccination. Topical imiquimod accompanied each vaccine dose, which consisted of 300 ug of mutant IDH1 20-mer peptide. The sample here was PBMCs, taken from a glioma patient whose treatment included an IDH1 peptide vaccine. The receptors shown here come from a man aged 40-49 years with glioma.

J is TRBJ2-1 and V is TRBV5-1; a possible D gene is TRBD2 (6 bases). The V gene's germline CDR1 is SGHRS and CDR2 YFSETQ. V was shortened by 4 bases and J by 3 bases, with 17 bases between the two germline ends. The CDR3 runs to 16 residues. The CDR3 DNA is TGCGCCAGCAGCCCTCCGTCCGGGAGCTTCTACAATGAGCAGTTCTTC. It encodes CASSPPSGSFYNEQFF.

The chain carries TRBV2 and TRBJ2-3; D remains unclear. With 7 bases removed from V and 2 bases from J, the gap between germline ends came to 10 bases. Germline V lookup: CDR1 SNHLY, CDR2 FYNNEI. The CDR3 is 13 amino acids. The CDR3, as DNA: TGTGCCAGCAACGGTCAGTTCACAGATACGCAGTATTTT. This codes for CASNGQFTDTQYF.

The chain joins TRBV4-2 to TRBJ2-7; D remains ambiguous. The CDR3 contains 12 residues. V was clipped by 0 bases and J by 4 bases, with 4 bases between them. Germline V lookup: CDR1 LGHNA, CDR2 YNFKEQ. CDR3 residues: CASSQDRYEQYF. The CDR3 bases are TGTGCCAGCAGCCAAGATAGGTACGAGCAGTACTTC.

In DNA, the CDR3 is TGCGCCAGCAGCCTCCAAGGCTACGGGACAGCCTACGAGCAGTACTTC. Amino acids: CASSLQGYGTAYEQYF. The chain joins TRBV5-1 to TRBJ2-7; 7 bases align to TRBD1. This CDR3 spans 16 amino acids. Germline V gene data show CDR1 as SGHRS and CDR2 as YFSETQ. V was pared by 4 bases and J by 2 bases, with 12 bases of the junction left unmatched. The full variable domain, with the rest looked up from reference TRBV5-1 and TRBJ2-7, is KAGVTQTPRYLIKTRGQQVTLSCSPISGHRSVSWYQQTPGQGLQFLFEYFSETQRNKGNFPGRFSGRQFSNSRSEMNVSTLELGDSALYLCASSLQGYGTAYEQYFGPGTRLTVT.

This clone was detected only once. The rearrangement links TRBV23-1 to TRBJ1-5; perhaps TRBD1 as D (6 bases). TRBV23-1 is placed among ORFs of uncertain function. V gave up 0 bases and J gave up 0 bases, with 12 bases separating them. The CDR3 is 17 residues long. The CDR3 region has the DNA TGCGCCAGCAGTCAATCCTCCGGGACATATAGCAATCAGCCCCAGCATTTT. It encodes CASSQSSGTYSNQPQHF.

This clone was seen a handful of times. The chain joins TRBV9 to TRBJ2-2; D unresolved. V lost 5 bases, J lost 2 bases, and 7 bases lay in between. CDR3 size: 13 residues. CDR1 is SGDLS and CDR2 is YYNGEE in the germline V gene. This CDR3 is CASRPSNTGELFF. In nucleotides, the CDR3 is TGTGCCAGCAGACCTTCAAACACCGGGGAGCTGTTTTTT.

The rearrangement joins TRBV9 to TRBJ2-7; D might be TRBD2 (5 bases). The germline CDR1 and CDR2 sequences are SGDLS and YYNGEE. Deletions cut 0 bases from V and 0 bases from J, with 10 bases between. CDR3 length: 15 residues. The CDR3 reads CASSVDGKSSYEQYF. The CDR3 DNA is TGTGCCAGCAGCGTAGACGGGAAGAGCTCCTACGAGCAGTACTTC.

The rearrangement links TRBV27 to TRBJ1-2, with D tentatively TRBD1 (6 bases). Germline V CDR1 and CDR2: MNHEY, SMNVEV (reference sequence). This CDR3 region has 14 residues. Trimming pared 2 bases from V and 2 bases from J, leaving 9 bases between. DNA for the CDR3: TGTGCCAGCAGTTTACAGACAGGAAACTATGGCTACACCTTC. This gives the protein CASSLQTGNYGYTF.

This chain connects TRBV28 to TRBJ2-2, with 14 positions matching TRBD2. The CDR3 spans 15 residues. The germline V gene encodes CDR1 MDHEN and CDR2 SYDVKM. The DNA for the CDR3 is TGTGCTGGACTAGCGGGAGGCCGGGGGACCGGGGAGCTGTTTTTT. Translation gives CAGLAGGRGTGELFF.

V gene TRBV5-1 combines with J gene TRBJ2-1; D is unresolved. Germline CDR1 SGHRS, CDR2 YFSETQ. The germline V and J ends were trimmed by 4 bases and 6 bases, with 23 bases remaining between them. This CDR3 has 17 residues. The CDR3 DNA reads TGCGCCAGCAGCATAATAACGGGCCCTTCGGTGGGCAATGAGCAGTTCTTC. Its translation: CASSIITGPSVGNEQFF.

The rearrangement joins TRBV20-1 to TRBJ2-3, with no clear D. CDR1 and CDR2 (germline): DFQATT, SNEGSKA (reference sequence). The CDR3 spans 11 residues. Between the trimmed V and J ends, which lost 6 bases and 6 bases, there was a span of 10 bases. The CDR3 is CSARRWDTQYF. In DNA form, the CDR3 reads TGCAGTGCCCGGAGATGGGATACGCAGTATTTT.

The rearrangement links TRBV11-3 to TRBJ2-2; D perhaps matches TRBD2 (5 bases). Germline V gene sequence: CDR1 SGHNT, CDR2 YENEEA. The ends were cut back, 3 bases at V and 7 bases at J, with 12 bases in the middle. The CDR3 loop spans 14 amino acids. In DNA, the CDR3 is TGTGCCAGCAGCTTCAGTACGGGGATCGGGGAGCTGTTTTTT. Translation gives CASSFSTGIGELFF.

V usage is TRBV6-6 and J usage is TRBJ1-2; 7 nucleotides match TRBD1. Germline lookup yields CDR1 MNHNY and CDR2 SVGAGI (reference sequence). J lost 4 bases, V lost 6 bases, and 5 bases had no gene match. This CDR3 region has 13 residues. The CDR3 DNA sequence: TGTGCCAGCAGAGGACAGGCGTTCTATGGCTACACCTTC. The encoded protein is CASRGQAFYGYTF.

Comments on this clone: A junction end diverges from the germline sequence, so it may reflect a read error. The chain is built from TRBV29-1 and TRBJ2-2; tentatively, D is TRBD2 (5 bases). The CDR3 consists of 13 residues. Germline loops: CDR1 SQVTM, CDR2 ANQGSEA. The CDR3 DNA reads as TGCAGCGTCGAAGGACTCGGCGCAGGGGAGCTGTTTTTT. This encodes CSVEGLGAGELFF.

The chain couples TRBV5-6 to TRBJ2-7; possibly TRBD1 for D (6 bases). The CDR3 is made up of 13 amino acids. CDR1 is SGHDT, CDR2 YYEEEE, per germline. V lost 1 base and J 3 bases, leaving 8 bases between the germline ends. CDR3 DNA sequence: TGTGCCAGCAGCTTGACAGGGAGCTACGAGCAGTACTTC. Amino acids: CASSLTGSYEQYF.

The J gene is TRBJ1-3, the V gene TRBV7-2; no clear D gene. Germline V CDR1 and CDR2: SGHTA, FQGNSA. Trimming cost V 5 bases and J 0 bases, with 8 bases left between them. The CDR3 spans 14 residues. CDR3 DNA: TGTGCCAGCAGCACGCAGAGCTCTGGAAACACCATATATTTT. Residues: CASSTQSSGNTIYF.

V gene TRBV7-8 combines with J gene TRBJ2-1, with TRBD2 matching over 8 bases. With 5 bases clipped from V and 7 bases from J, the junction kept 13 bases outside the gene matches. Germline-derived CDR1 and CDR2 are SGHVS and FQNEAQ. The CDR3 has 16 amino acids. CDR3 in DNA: TGTGCCAGCAGCCTAGAGTGGGCGGGAGGAGGTAATGAGCAGTTCTTC. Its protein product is CASSLEWAGGGNEQFF.

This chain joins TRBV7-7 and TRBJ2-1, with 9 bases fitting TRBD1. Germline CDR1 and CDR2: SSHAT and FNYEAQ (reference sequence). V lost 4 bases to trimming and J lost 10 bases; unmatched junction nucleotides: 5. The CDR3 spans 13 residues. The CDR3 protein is CASSYGQGYEQFF. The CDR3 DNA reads TGTGCCAGCAGCTACGGACAGGGGTACGAGCAGTTCTTC.

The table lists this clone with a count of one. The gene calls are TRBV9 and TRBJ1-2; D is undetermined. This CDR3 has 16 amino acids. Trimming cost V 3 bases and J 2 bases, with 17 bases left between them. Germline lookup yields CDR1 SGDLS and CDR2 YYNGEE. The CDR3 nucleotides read TGTGCCAGCAGCGCAACGTCGCAGGTGGGGAACTATGGCTACACCTTC. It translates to CASSATSQVGNYGYTF.